The 17 T cell receptor beta chains reported below all come from one sample, sequenced in a study of control samples from healthy donors and cancer patients. Assay: immunoSEQ multiplex PCR; the TCRdb copy retains only in-frame clones and omits some. Seen here are 95,000 to 150,000 clones, approximately 88% observed once, and the top ten hold approximately 3.2%. The material sequenced was blood. These receptors were collected from a middle-aged man in good health.

The count of this clone is one. The genes are TRBV4-3 and TRBJ1-1, with D perhaps TRBD1 (6 bases). Germline assignment: CDR1 LGHNA and CDR2 YSLEER. V shed 1 base and J shed 5 bases, with 14 bases lying between them. The CDR3 sequence is 15 residues long. For the CDR3, the DNA is TGCGCCAGCAGCCAAGTAGTTGGGGGCTGGACTGAAGCTTTCTTT. Translating gives CASSQVVGGWTEAFF.

This chain links TRBV10-2 with TRBJ2-7; D is possibly TRBD1 (6 bases). V dropped 8 bases and J dropped 2 bases, with 13 bases sitting between them. The CDR3 spans 13 residues. Germline V gene sequence: CDR1 WSHSY, CDR2 SAAADI. The CDR3 sequence: CASVARDTYEQYF. The CDR3, as DNA: TGCGCCAGCGTCGCCCGGGACACCTACGAGCAGTACTTC.

This sequence joins TRBV5-1 and TRBJ2-7, with 8 bases matching TRBD1. V lost 4 bases to trimming and J lost 5 bases; unmatched junction nucleotides: 8. The CDR3 is 14 residues long. Per germline, CDR1 SGHRS and CDR2 YFSETQ. The CDR3 is CASSERTGSHEQYF. In nucleotides, the CDR3 is TGCGCCAGCAGCGAAAGGACAGGGTCCCACGAGCAGTACTTC.

This clone appeared once. V is TRBV5-5 and J is TRBJ2-2; 7 bases align to TRBD1. The CDR3 has 16 residues. CDR1 and CDR2 from the germline V gene are SGHKS and YYEKEE (reference sequence). V dropped 4 bases and J dropped 0; count of bases not matched to a gene: 6. CDR3 bases: TGTGCCAGCAGCCATGGGACAGTGGCGAACACCGGGGAGCTGTTTTTT. Its protein is CASSHGTVANTGELFF.

The CDR3 coding sequence is TGTGCCAGCAGCGAGGACAGGGCTAACTATGGCTACACCTTC. It is translated as CASSEDRANYGYTF. The chain is built from TRBV9 and TRBJ1-2, with 8 bases that match TRBD1. In germline, CDR1 is SGDLS, CDR2 YYNGEE. V dropped 3 bases and J dropped 0; count of bases not matched to a gene: 1. The CDR3 is made up of 14 amino acids.

This clone was found once. This sequence joins TRBV12-5 and TRBJ2-5; 8 nucleotides line up with TRBD1. Germline loops: CDR1 LGHNT, CDR2 FRNRAP. The CDR3 runs to 13 residues. The V and J ends lost 3 bases and 4 bases, in that order; junction bases with no gene match: 1. In DNA form, the CDR3 reads TGTGCTAGTGGTTTCGACAGGGGAGAGACCCAGTACTTC. It is translated as CASGFDRGETQYF.

This sequence joins TRBV5-5 and TRBJ1-2; D is perhaps TRBD1 (6 bases). The V end lost 4 bases, the J end lost 3 bases, and 13 bases lay between the germline ends. Germline V gives CDR1 SGHKS, CDR2 YYEKEE (reference sequence). The CDR3 sequence is 14 residues long. The CDR3 sequence is CASSIDRTYYGYTF. CDR3 nucleotides: TGTGCCAGCAGCATTGACAGGACCTACTATGGCTACACCTTC.

This chain links TRBV18 with TRBJ1-2, with D unresolved. Germline assignment: CDR1 KGHSH and CDR2 LQKENI. This CDR3 has 15 amino acids. Trimming took 0 bases from V and 0 from J, leaving 8 bases between them. CDR3: CASSPPGRTNYGYTF. In DNA form, the CDR3 reads TGTGCCAGCTCACCACCGGGAAGGACTAACTATGGCTACACCTTC.

V gene TRBV7-3 combines with J gene TRBJ2-1; 8 positions match TRBD1. The germline CDR1 and CDR2 sequences are SGHTA and FQGTGA. This CDR3 has 13 residues. Trimming removed 6 bases from V and 5 bases from J; junction bases left unmatched: 3. DNA of the CDR3: TGTGCCAGCAGTGACAGGGGAGACAATGAGCAGTTCTTC. Its translation: CASSDRGDNEQFF.

The chain employs TRBV3-1 (or the pseudogene TRBV3-2) and TRBJ2-1, with 15 positions matching TRBD2. The CDR3 loop spans 14 amino acids. Germline V gives CDR1 LGHDT, CDR2 YNNKEL (reference sequence). With V trimmed by 8 bases and J by 7 bases, 3 bases remained unmatched. The CDR3 here is CASGLAGGGNEQFF. CDR3 sequence (DNA): TGTGCCAGCGGACTAGCGGGGGGGGGTAATGAGCAGTTCTTC.

The V call is TRBV11-3, the J call TRBJ2-7, with D tentatively TRBD2 (5 bases). The CDR3 contains 13 residues. Trimming took off 7 bases at V and 6 bases at J, with 16 bases between the two ends. Germline values: CDR1 SGHNT, CDR2 YENEEA. The CDR3 here is CASISRVGGEQYF. DNA of the CDR3: TGTGCCAGCATCTCGCGGGTCGGAGGCGAGCAGTACTTC.

This clone was detected only a few times. This sequence joins TRBV6-6 and TRBJ2-1; unclear D gene. Trimming shortened V by 7 bases and J by 2 bases, and 9 bases separated the two germline ends. The CDR3 covers 13 residues. Germline V gene sequence: CDR1 MNHNY, CDR2 SVGAGI (reference sequence). CDR3 loop: CASTLKPYNEQFF. CDR3 nucleotides: TGTGCCAGCACCCTCAAACCCTACAATGAGCAGTTCTTC.

In its sample, this clone was seen once. This chain uses TRBV3-1 (or the pseudogene TRBV3-2) with TRBJ1-6; D is unclear. The CDR3 runs 13 residues. Germline V lookup: CDR1 LGHDT, CDR2 YNNKEL (reference sequence). V gave up 5 bases and J gave up 9 bases, with 11 bases separating them. The CDR3 sequence is CASSVTLGSPLHF. DNA of the CDR3: TGTGCCAGCAGCGTAACATTGGGTTCACCCCTCCACTTT.

The J gene is TRBJ2-6, the V gene TRBV5-1, with a weak D call TRBD2 (5 bases). Germline CDR1 reads SGHRS; CDR2 reads YFSETQ. Trimming removed 1 base at V and 2 bases at J, with 7 bases between. The length of the CDR3 is 15 residues. The chain's CDR3 is CASSLSGTGANVLTF. As DNA, the CDR3 is TGCGCCAGCAGCTTGTCGGGGACTGGGGCCAACGTCCTGACTTTC.

This clone appeared a single time. The chain employs TRBV4-2 and TRBJ2-1; the D is unclear. Germline CDR1 is LGHNA and CDR2 is YNFKEQ. This CDR3 region has 17 residues. The V end was cut by 0 bases, the J end by 1 base, with 13 bases between. CDR3 region: CASSQDWVFESYNEQFF. CDR3 DNA sequence: TGTGCCAGCAGCCAAGATTGGGTCTTCGAGTCCTACAATGAGCAGTTCTTC.

The rearrangement uses TRBV30 and TRBJ2-7, with a tentative D call TRBD1 (5 bases). V was trimmed by 7 bases and J by 5 bases, leaving 18 bases between them. CDR3 length: 13 amino acids. Germline lookup yields CDR1 GTSNPN and CDR2 SVGIG (reference sequence). CDR3 residues: CASKGAGLNEQYF. CDR3 in DNA: TGTGCCTCGAAAGGGGCAGGGTTGAACGAGCAGTACTTC.

The chain combines TRBV3-1 (or the pseudogene TRBV3-2) with TRBJ2-1, with 8 positions matching TRBD2. Germline lookup yields CDR1 LGHDT and CDR2 YNNKEL (reference sequence). The CDR3 totals 14 residues. V shed 3 bases and J 9 bases; nucleotides not matched to a gene: 7. CDR3 DNA: TGTGCCAGCAGCCATCCGGGACTAGGTAGTGAGCAGTTCTTC. It yields the protein CASSHPGLGSEQFF.